What follows is one TCR beta chain and its context. CDR1 LGHNA and CDR2 YNFKEQ come from the germline V gene. Trimming cost V 0 bases and J 2 bases; bases outside gene matches: 5. The CDR3 runs 18 residues. This entry belongs to a study of T cells in Graves' hyperthyroidism and ophthalmopathy. It was RNA transcripts that yielded the amplified TCR beta CDR3 regions. HTBI primers were employed in a first-round RT-PCR of the TCR CDR3. In TCRdb, the multiplex PCR reads were re-called with MiXCR into one record per CDR3 protein. The sample lists around 300,000 distinct CDR3 sequences, roughly 14% occurring once.

This receptor was taken from a woman between 25 and 40 years old with Graves' hyperthyroidism. Material: blood. The chain employs TRBV4-2 and TRBJ2-3; 13 bases are a match to TRBD2. The CDR3 nucleotides are TGTGCCAGCAGCCAAGATCAACTAGCGGGGGGGACCACAGATACGCAGTATTTT. Amino acid sequence: CASSQDQLAGGTTDTQYF.